The present T cell receptor (beta chain) was sequenced within a study of T cell changes during pregnancy in multiple sclerosis. The V gene end was trimmed by 0 bases and the J gene end by 2 bases; junction bases not matched to a gene: 4. The CDR3 totals 16 residues. Germline V CDR1 and CDR2: SGHTA, FQGNSA. Assay used: immunoSEQ multiplex PCR; TCRdb lists only in-frame clones, some missing. This table holds about 49,000 clones, around 89% found once. The rearrangement joins TRBV7-2 to TRBJ2-1; 7 bases line up with TRBD1. Here the sequenced sample was peripheral blood, taken after pregnancy. This sequence was found in a female donor in good health, enrolled as a control in a pregnancy study. The CDR3 DNA follows: TGTGCCAGCAGCTTAGCCAGGGGGTTGGCCTACAATGAGCAGTTCTTC. The encoded protein is CASSLARGLAYNEQFF. Using reference TRBV7-2 and TRBJ2-1 for the parts outside the CDR3, the full variable domain is GAGVSQSPSNKVTEKGKDVELRCDPISGHTALYWYRQSLGQGLEFLIYFQGNSAPDKSGLPSDRFSAERTGGSVSTLTIQRTQQEDSAVYLCASSLARGLAYNEQFFGPGTRLTVL.